Presented here are 10 T cell receptor beta chains from one specimen sequenced in a study of tumor-infiltrating lymphocytes in primary liver carcinoma. Unsorted bulk tissue, about 19-32 mg of it, served as the source for co-extraction of RNA and DNA. A constant-region primer served to make TCR beta cDNA from around 500 ng total RNA. Library construction for TCR beta comprised three nested multiplex PCR rounds performed with slightly modified ARM-PCR. Each of the first two PCR rounds ran nine to ten cycles with TRBV1-TRBV30 forward and C-beta reverse primers. Each CDR3 protein gets one entry after TCRdb re-called the multiplex PCR reads with MiXCR. The sample lists 100,000 to 150,000 distinct CDR3 sequences, 64% occurring once. Input material: liver tumor tissue from sampling region 3. This sample's subset: tumor region T3, left-lateral pole. All receptors derive from a woman aged 55-69 years with primary liver carcinoma and hepatitis B virus infection.

The chain carries TRBV11-1 and TRBJ2-3; D ambiguous. The CDR3 runs 14 residues. Germline V CDR1 and CDR2: SGHAT, FQDESV (reference sequence). The V and J ends lost 10 bases and 2 bases respectively, with 16 bases between them. Here the CDR3 DNA reads TGTGCCAATACCCGAGGTCTACACACAGATACGCAGTATTTT. It encodes CANTRGLHTDTQYF.

The chain uses TRBV6-6 and TRBJ2-3; TRBD2 matches 13 bases. CDR1 and CDR2 (germline): MNHNY, SVGAGI (reference sequence). The CDR3 contains 16 residues. CDR3 DNA: TGTGTCGGCAGTTCCAAAGGACTAGCGGGAGTGGGTACGCAGTATTTT. Its translation is CVGSSKGLAGVGTQYF.

This clonotype appeared many times. The V call is TRBV14, the J call TRBJ2-3; D uncertain. CDR1 and CDR2 (germline): SGHDN, FVKESK. This CDR3 contains 15 residues. The V and J ends lost 8 bases and 3 bases respectively, with 18 bases between them. CDR3 loop: CASSPTRAYTDTQYF. Written as DNA, the CDR3 is TGTGCCAGCTCACCGACCCGCGCATATACAGATACGCAGTATTTT.

This clonotype came up a few times. One base away lies a much larger clone, so this may be a sequencing read error. J is TRBJ2-7 and V is TRBV7-2; possible D gene TRBD1, 5 bases. Germline CDR1 reads SGHTA; CDR2 reads FQGNSA. This CDR3 region has 13 residues. V dropped 3 bases and J dropped 7 bases, with 13 bases sitting between them. CDR3 sequence: CASSFFDSPEQYF. CDR3 DNA sequence: TGTGCCAGCAGCTTTTTTGACAGCCCGGAGCAGTACTTC.

Worth noting for this clonotype: Mismatch with germline at one junction end may stem from a read error. This chain uses TRBV11-2 with TRBJ2-2; no definite D call. CDR1 and CDR2 from the germline V gene are SGHAT and FQNNGV. The CDR3 length is 13 residues. DNA of the CDR3: TGTGCCAGCAGCCATGAAGCTACCGGTGAGCTGTTTTTT. Its protein is CASSHEATGELFF.

This clonotype turned up a few times. The V call is TRBV5-1, the J call TRBJ2-5; 10 bases are a match to TRBD2. CDR1 is SGHRS, CDR2 YFSETQ, per germline. The V segment lost 0 bases and the J segment 5 bases; nucleotides outside the gene matches: 4. The CDR3 consists of 15 residues. The CDR3 reads CASSLAASGSETQYF. The CDR3 coding sequence is TGCGCCAGCAGCTTGGCCGCTAGCGGGAGTGAGACCCAGTACTTC. Using reference TRBV5-1 and TRBJ2-5 for the parts outside the CDR3, the full variable domain is KAGVTQTPRYLIKTRGQQVTLSCSPISGHRSVSWYQQTPGQGLQFLFEYFSETQRNKGNFPGRFSGRQFSNSRSEMNVSTLELGDSALYLCASSLAASGSETQYFGPGTRLLVL.

Notes on this clonotype: Being one base from a much bigger clone, this may be a read error. The V gene is TRBV6-2 or TRBV6-3, the J gene TRBJ2-2, with D perhaps TRBD2 (6 bases). The CDR3 sequence is 14 residues long. Germline V gene sequence: CDR1 MNHEY, CDR2 SVGEGT. The CDR3 is CASRQMASTGGLFF. Written as DNA, the CDR3 is TGTGCCAGCAGACAGATGGCCTCCACCGGGGGGCTGTTTTTT.

The CDR3 is CASSSGLAGLDTQYF. The CDR3 DNA follows: TGTGCCAGCAGTTCAGGACTAGCGGGACTAGATACGCAGTATTTT. The chain carries TRBV12-3 or TRBV12-4 and TRBJ2-3; TRBD2 aligns across 12 bases. J lost 5 bases, V lost 4 bases, and 4 bases had no gene match. The CDR3 has 15 amino acids.

To note about this clonotype: One base away lies a much larger clone, so this may be a sequencing read error. The chain links TRBV7-8 to TRBJ2-7, with unresolved D. The CDR3 contains 14 residues. V lost 5 bases to trimming and J lost 2 bases, with 13 bases between them. The germline V gene encodes CDR1 SGHVS and CDR2 FQNEAQ. The CDR3 protein is CASSHRTDTYEQYF. The CDR3 bases are TGTGCCAGCAGCCACCGGACCGATACCTACGAGCAGTACTTC.

This clonotype was found many times. The genes are TRBV6-1 and TRBJ2-7; D gene uncertain. With 5 bases removed from V and 0 bases from J, the gap between germline ends came to 14 bases. The CDR3 extends over 15 amino acids. Germline CDR1 is MNHNS and CDR2 is SASEGT. The CDR3, as DNA: TGTGCCAGCAGTTTATCCAGCGTCCTCTCCTACGAGCAGTACTTC. It encodes CASSLSSVLSYEQYF.